Listed below are T cell receptor beta chains from one sample, sequenced in a study of blood T cell repertoires in COVID-19. This table comes from immunoSEQ multiplex PCR, and its TCRdb copy is limited to in-frame clones, with some not included. The sample includes some 200,000 clones, about 88% of them seen just once. Source material: peripheral blood. These receptor sequences come from a man aged 30 to 39 with active or convalescent COVID-19. CDR3s include the opening cysteine and the closing phenylalanine or tryptophan. Fields, in order: D gene, V gene, J gene, clone size, CDR3 DNA, CDR3 protein. D genes are given only for firm matches. Clone size is not always given. Where it is, it says once, few, many or a class for expanded clones.

TRBD1,TRBV19,TRBJ1-1,.,TGTGCCAGCCAAGCGATGACAGGGCGGGGAAGCACTGAAGCTTTCTTT,CASQAMTGRGSTEAFF
.,TRBV5-1,TRBJ1-2,.,TGCGCCAGCAGCTTGTTAGGGGGGGCCCGTTATGGCTACACCTTC,CASSLLGGARYGYTF
.,TRBV18,TRBJ1-4,.,TGTGCCAGCTCACAACAACAGGGTAATGAAAAACTGTTTTTT,CASSQQQGNEKLFF
.,TRBV6-4,TRBJ1-1,.,TGTGCCAGCAGTGATGGGGGGTCTGAAGCTTTCTTT,CASSDGGSEAFF
.,TRBV5-4,TRBJ1-1,.,TGTGCCAGCAGCTTGGAAGCGGGGAAAAAGGGCACTGAAGCTTTCTTT,CASSLEAGKKGTEAFF
TRBD2,TRBV9,TRBJ2-5,.,TGTGCCAGCAGCGTCCTCGGCGGGGGACTAGCGGGTTCCGAGACCCAGTACTTC,CASSVLGGGLAGSETQYF
.,TRBV27,TRBJ1-6,.,TGTGCCAGCAGTTTATCGGCGCTCGGGGTCTCCAATTCACCCCTCCACTTT,CASSLSALGVSNSPLHF
TRBD1,TRBV10-1,TRBJ1-4,.,TGCGCCAGCAGTGAGTCAGGGGACAGGGACTTTGCAACTAATGAAAAACTGTTTTTT,CASSESGDRDFATNEKLFF
.,TRBV4-1,TRBJ1-2,.,TGCGCCAGCAGCCAAGACAGAAATAACTATGGCTACACCTTC,CASSQDRNNYGYTF
.,TRBV9,TRBJ2-3,.,TGTGCCAGCAGCGCACAGGGGGTTGCGGGAGGGCGCCGAGAAGATACGCAGTATTTT,CASSAQGVAGGRREDTQYF
.,TRBV11-3,TRBJ2-7,.,TGTGCCAGCAGCTTAGGAGGGTCAACCATAGGAAACTTC,CASSLGGSTIGNF
TRBD1,TRBV5-1,TRBJ1-6,.,TGCGCCAGCAGACCAGGGACAGGGAATAATTCACCCCTCCACTTT,CASRPGTGNNSPLHF
.,TRBV10-2,TRBJ1-1,.,TGCGCCAGCGGGGGGGGGAGAGTGAACACTGAAGCTTTCTTT,CASGGGRVNTEAFF
.,TRBV23-1,TRBJ1-5,once,TGCGCCAGCAGTCAATCCTTACAGGGAAAGGGAAAATCCCGAGGACAGCCCCAGCATTTT,CASSQSLQGKGKSRGQPQHF
.,TRBV6-4,TRBJ1-2,once,TGTGCCAGCAGGGGCCCGGGGGAGGGCTACACCTTC,CASRGPGEGYTF
.,TRBV2,TRBJ2-4,.,TGTGCCAGCAGTGGGGGATTGTACCAGGGGGGCTTAGGCACATTAATAATTCAGTACTTC,CASSGGLYQGGLGTLIIQYF
.,TRBV11-2,TRBJ1-6,.,TGTGCCAGCAGCTTAATTACGGGTCGGGGACTAGGGGATTCACCCCTCCACTTT,CASSLITGRGLGDSPLHF
.,TRBV27,TRBJ2-3,once,TGTGCCAGCAGTTTAAAGGGAGCGATTGCAGATACGCAGTATTTT,CASSLKGAIADTQYF
TRBD2,TRBV27,TRBJ2-3,.,TGTGCCAGCAGGCGGACTAGCGGCACAGATACGCAGTATTTT,CASRRTSGTDTQYF
TRBD2,TRBV9,TRBJ2-1,.,TGTGCCAGCAGCGTCGAGAAGGGGACTAGCGGAAAAGGGGATGAGCAGTTCTTC,CASSVEKGTSGKGDEQFF
.,TRBV7-8,TRBJ1-2,few,TGTGCCAGCAGCCGGGGGGGTTTCGACTATGGCTACACCTTC,CASSRGGFDYGYTF
TRBD2,TRBV24-1,TRBJ2-1,.,TGTGCCACCAGTGATTTCTCCAAACCGGGACTAGCGGGAAGAAACAATGAGCAGTTCTTC,CATSDFSKPGLAGRNNEQFF
TRBD1,TRBV6-1,TRBJ1-5,few,TGTGCCAGCAGTGCAACCCGGGACAGGGTCTATCAGCCCCAGCATTTT,CASSATRDRVYQPQHF
.,TRBV19,TRBJ2-5,.,TGTGCCAGTAGTATGGAGGGGCAAGAGACCCAGTACTTC,CASSMEGQETQYF
.,TRBV11-2,TRBJ1-6,.,TGTGCCAGCAGCTCTTTCCCGGAAATACAGGGCCCGCTTAATTCACCCCTCCACTTT,CASSSFPEIQGPLNSPLHF
.,TRBV18,TRBJ2-4,.,TGTGCCAGCTCATCGGAAGGCGGGGGCTCGAACATTCAGTACTTC,CASSSEGGGSNIQYF
.,TRBV6-2/TRBV6-3,TRBJ2-7,.,TGTGCCAGCAGTAATTCAGGGGATTACTACGAGCAGTACTTC,CASSNSGDYYEQYF
TRBD2,TRBV24-1,TRBJ2-1,.,TGTGCCACCAGTGATTCGACCCGACTAGCGGGAGGGTCCTACAATGAGCAGTTCTTC,CATSDSTRLAGGSYNEQFF